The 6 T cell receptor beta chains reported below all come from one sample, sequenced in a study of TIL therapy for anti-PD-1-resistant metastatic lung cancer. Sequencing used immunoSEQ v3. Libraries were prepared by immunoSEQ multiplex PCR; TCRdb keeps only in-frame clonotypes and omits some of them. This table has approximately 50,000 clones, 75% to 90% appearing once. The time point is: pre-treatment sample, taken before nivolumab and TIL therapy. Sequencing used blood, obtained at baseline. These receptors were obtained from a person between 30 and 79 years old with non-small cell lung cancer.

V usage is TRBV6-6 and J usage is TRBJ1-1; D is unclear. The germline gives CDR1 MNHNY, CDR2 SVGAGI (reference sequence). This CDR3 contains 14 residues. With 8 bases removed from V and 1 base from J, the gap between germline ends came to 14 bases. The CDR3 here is CASLTAERNTEAFF. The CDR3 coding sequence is TGTGCCAGCCTTACGGCAGAGCGGAACACTGAAGCTTTCTTT.

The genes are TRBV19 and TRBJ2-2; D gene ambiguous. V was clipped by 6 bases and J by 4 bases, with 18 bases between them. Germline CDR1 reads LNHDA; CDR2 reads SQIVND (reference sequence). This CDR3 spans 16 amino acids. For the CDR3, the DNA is TGTGCCAGTAGCCCCTTAACCTGGACGGGCACCGGGGAGCTGTTTTTT. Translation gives CASSPLTWTGTGELFF.

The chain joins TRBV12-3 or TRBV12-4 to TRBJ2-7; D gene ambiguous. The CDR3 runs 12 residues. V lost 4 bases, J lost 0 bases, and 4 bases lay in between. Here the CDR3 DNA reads TGTGCCAGCAGTTCTAACTCCTACGAGCAGTACTTC. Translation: CASSSNSYEQYF.

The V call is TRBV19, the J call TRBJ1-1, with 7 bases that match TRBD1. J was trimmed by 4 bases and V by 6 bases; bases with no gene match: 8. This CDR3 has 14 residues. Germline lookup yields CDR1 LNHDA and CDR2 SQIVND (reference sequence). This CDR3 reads CASSVTGQVTEAFF. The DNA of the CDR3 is TGTGCCAGTAGCGTGACAGGGCAGGTCACTGAAGCTTTCTTT.

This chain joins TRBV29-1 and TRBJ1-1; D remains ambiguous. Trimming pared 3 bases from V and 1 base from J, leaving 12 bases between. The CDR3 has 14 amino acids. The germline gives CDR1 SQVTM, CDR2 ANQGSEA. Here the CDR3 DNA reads TGCAGCGTTGAGGTTGAGGGAAGGAACACTGAAGCTTTCTTT. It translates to CSVEVEGRNTEAFF.

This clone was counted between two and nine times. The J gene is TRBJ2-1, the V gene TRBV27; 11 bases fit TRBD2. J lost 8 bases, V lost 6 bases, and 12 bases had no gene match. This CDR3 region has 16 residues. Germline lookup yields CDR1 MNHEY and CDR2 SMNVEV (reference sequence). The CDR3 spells CASSRIAGGPSDEQFF. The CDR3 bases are TGTGCCAGCAGCCGCATAGCGGGAGGGCCTTCGGATGAGCAGTTCTTC.